The entry below gives a single TCR beta chain sequence along with its context. The data were produced by immunoSEQ multiplex PCR, yet TCRdb's version contains in-frame clones alone and is incomplete. The sample contains more than 25,000 clones, almost 80% of which appear only once. Time point meaning: after neoadjuvant nivolumab, at surgical resection. This sample was taken from a study of neoadjuvant anti-PD-1 for oral cavity cancer. This CDR3 contains 15 residues. V was clipped by 0 bases and J by 2 bases, with 11 bases between them. Looked up from germline, CDR1 is SGHDN and CDR2 is FVKESK. The source was PBMCs, collected after nivolumab (anti-PD-1) treatment. This TCR came from a person between 40 and 85 years old with oral cavity squamous cell carcinoma. This chain uses TRBV14 with TRBJ2-7; maybe TRBD2 (7 bases). CDR3 DNA: TGTGCCAGCAGCCAAGAGTGGCGGGGGCCCTACGAGCAGTACTTC. This encodes CASSQEWRGPYEQYF.